The 7 T cell receptor beta chains below were found in one sample sequenced in a study of cytomegalovirus exposure and HLA in healthy donors. TCRdb's copy holds only in-frame clones and misses some; the assay was immunoSEQ multiplex PCR. In the table there are a few hundred thousand clones, over 80% of which are singletons. The source material was PBMCs. Receptors originate from a woman aged 30 to 39 in good health and CMV-seropositive.

As for this clone: Other DNA sequences of this sample code for an identical CDR3. This sequence joins TRBV30 and TRBJ2-3, with D unclear. Trimming pared 2 bases from V and 1 base from J, leaving 4 bases between. From germline, CDR1 is GTSNPN and CDR2 SVGIG (reference sequence). The CDR3 runs 12 residues. CDR3 loop: CAWSRGTDTQYF. The CDR3 DNA follows: TGTGCCTGGAGTCGGGGCACAGATACGCAGTATTTT.

Regarding this clone: This may be a read error, as it is one base from a much larger clone. The chain has TRBV2 and TRBJ1-1; a weak D match, TRBD1 (6 bases). The CDR3 totals 13 residues. Germline V gives CDR1 SNHLY, CDR2 FYNNEI. V shed 6 bases and J shed 1 base, with 9 bases lying between them. DNA of the CDR3: TGTGCCAGCAGCGGACAGAGGAACACTGAAGCTTTCTTT. It encodes CASSGQRNTEAFF. Together with reference TRBV2 and TRBJ1-1, the CDR3 gives the full variable domain: EPEVTQTPSHQVTQMGQEVILRCVPISNHLYFYWYRQILGQKVEFLVSFYNNEISEKSEIFDDQFSVERPDGSNFTLKIRSTKLEDSAMYFCASSGQRNTEAFFGQGTRLTVV.

This chain connects TRBV9 to TRBJ1-2; D not certain. The length of the CDR3 is 15 residues. The germline V and J ends were trimmed by 0 bases and 4 bases, with 13 bases remaining between them. Germline lookup yields CDR1 SGDLS and CDR2 YYNGEE. CDR3 DNA: TGTGCCAGCAGCGTAGAAGGTGGGCGGACCTATGGCTACACCTTC. This sequence encodes CASSVEGGRTYGYTF.

V is TRBV7-3 and J is TRBJ2-5; D is unclear. Per the germline V gene, CDR1 is SGHTA and CDR2 is FQGTGA. Trimming removed 5 bases at V and 5 bases at J, with 15 bases between. The CDR3 is 14 amino acids. CDR3 in DNA: TGTGCCAGCAGCCCCCGAGCCGGCCGGGAGACCCAGTACTTC. As protein: CASSPRAGRETQYF.

The chain couples TRBV11-3 to TRBJ2-3, with D perhaps matching TRBD1 (5 bases). The ends were cut back, 5 bases at V and 5 bases at J, with 17 bases in the middle. Looked up from germline, CDR1 is SGHNT and CDR2 is YENEEA. The CDR3 is 15 residues long. Written as DNA, the CDR3 is TGTGCCAGCAGCCCTAGGCCGACCCAGGGAGATACGCAGTATTTT. As protein: CASSPRPTQGDTQYF. The full variable domain, with the rest looked up from reference TRBV11-3 and TRBJ2-3, is EAGVVQSPRYKIIEKKQPVAFWCNPISGHNTLYWYLQNLGQGPELLIRYENEEAVDDSQLPKDRFSAERLKGVDSTLKIQPAELGDSAVYLCASSPRPTQGDTQYFGPGTRLTVL.

The chain carries TRBV2 and TRBJ1-1; D is unclear. Germline CDR1 and CDR2: SNHLY and FYNNEI. The CDR3 length is 13 residues. The V end lost 7 bases, the J end lost 1 base, and 10 bases lay between the germline ends. CDR3 protein: CASKAGRNTEAFF. The CDR3 region has the DNA TGTGCCAGCAAAGCCGGGAGGAACACTGAAGCTTTCTTT. Drawing the rest from reference TRBV2 and TRBJ1-1, the complete variable domain is EPEVTQTPSHQVTQMGQEVILRCVPISNHLYFYWYRQILGQKVEFLVSFYNNEISEKSEIFDDQFSVERPDGSNFTLKIRSTKLEDSAMYFCASKAGRNTEAFFGQGTRLTVV.

J is TRBJ2-3 and V is TRBV30; unclear D gene. The CDR3 covers 12 residues. Germline V gene lookup returns CDR1 GTSNPN and CDR2 SVGIG (reference sequence). Trimming removed 0 bases from V and 5 bases from J, with 6 bases in between. CDR3 in amino acids: CAWSVAIDTQYF. The DNA of the CDR3 is TGTGCCTGGAGTGTTGCCATAGATACGCAGTATTTT.